These 23 T cell receptor beta chains share one sample of origin, sequenced in a study of T cell repertoires in cytomegalovirus infection (dated by TCRdb to about 2019). These TCRs are of unknown antigen specificity. Sequencing instrument: Illumina HiSeq 1500. The raw public data were reprocessed by TCRdb itself: fastp quality trimming at Q25, MiXCR clonotype calling, in-frame beta chains only. CDR3 protein duplicates are merged, each entry listing the most common genes and DNA. Within this sample are about 480,000 distinct CDR3 sequences, with roughly a third of them counted one time only. Roughly 15% of the sample lies in the top ten. The treatment or condition label here, explained by the study, means: in vitro stimulation with specific CMV peptide epitopes to enrich CMV-specific T cells. Material: cultured PBMCs, obtained from culture after CMV antigen stimulation. These receptors originate from a human donor in good health (CMV status not recorded). Some clones in this sample may be carry-over from other donors' samples.

The CDR3 loop reads CASSLVAGAQYF. As DNA, the CDR3 is TGTGCCAGCAGCTTAGTTGCGGGGGCCCAGTACTTC. This rearrangement joins TRBV7-2 to TRBJ2-5; 7 bases align to TRBD2. This CDR3 region has 12 residues. The ends lost 1 base at V and 9 bases at J; junction bases unmatched: 2. Germline V lookup: CDR1 SGHTA, CDR2 FQGNSA.

V gene TRBV18 combines with J gene TRBJ1-2, with 9 nucleotides matching TRBD1. CDR3 length: 17 residues. CDR1 is KGHSH, CDR2 LQKENI, per germline. V trimming: 2 bases; J trimming: 0 bases; junction bases outside the gene matches: 7. The DNA of the CDR3 is TGTGCCAGCTCACCAGGGACAGGGAGGACAGCTAACTATGGCTACACCTTC. This sequence encodes CASSPGTGRTANYGYTF.

This chain joins TRBV11-2 and TRBJ1-1; D not certain. The CDR3 consists of 13 residues. V dropped 0 bases and J dropped 5 bases, with 7 bases sitting between them. The germline gives CDR1 SGHAT, CDR2 FQNNGV. The CDR3 reads CASSLDFGTEAFF. The CDR3 coding sequence is TGTGCCAGCAGCTTAGATTTTGGGACTGAAGCTTTCTTT.

There are many counts of this clonotype. V and J are TRBV7-2 and TRBJ1-1, with 9 bases lining up with TRBD1. The CDR3 contains 13 residues. The germline gives CDR1 SGHTA, CDR2 FQGNSA. V shed 5 bases, J shed 6 bases, and the junction held 4 bases outside the gene matches. CDR3 region: CASSHRGPAEAFF. CDR3 DNA sequence: TGTGCCAGCAGCCACAGGGGGCCAGCTGAAGCTTTCTTT. Filled out from reference TRBV7-2 and TRBJ1-1, the complete variable domain reads GAGVSQSPSNKVTEKGKDVELRCDPISGHTALYWYRQSLGQGLEFLIYFQGNSAPDKSGLPSDRFSAERTGGSVSTLTIQRTQQEDSAVYLCASSHRGPAEAFFGQGTRLTVV.

This clonotype was found a few times. The chain joins TRBV7-8 to TRBJ1-5; D remains unclear. With 5 bases removed from V and 1 base from J, the gap between germline ends came to 15 bases. The CDR3 loop spans 16 amino acids. CDR1 is SGHVS, CDR2 FQNEAQ, per germline. The CDR3 DNA sequence: TGTGCCAGCAGCCTGACCCGGGCCTCCAGCAATCAGCCCCAGCATTTT. Amino acids: CASSLTRASSNQPQHF. The variable domain in full, completed from reference TRBV7-8 and TRBJ1-5, reads GAGVSQSPRYKVAKRGQDVALRCDPISGHVSLFWYQQALGQGPEFLTYFQNEAQLDKSGLPSDRFFAERPEGSVSTLKIQRTQQEDSAVYLCASSLTRASSNQPQHFGDGTRLSIL.

This clonotype was counted between two and nine times. J is TRBJ2-6 and V is TRBV18; D gene ambiguous. V was pared by 3 bases and J by 0 bases, with 3 bases between. From germline, CDR1 is KGHSH and CDR2 LQKENI. This CDR3 spans 14 amino acids. The CDR3: CASSPRSGANVLTF. In DNA, the CDR3 is TGTGCCAGCTCACCCCGCTCTGGGGCCAACGTCCTGACTTTC.

This clonotype was counted many times. This rearrangement joins TRBV5-1 to TRBJ2-6, with no clear D. V was pared by 0 bases and J by 2 bases, with 6 bases between. This CDR3 has 15 amino acids. CDR1 and CDR2 (germline): SGHRS, YFSETQ. The CDR3 nucleotides read TGCGCCAGCAGCTTGGAAGGTGCTGGGGCCAACGTCCTGACTTTC. Its protein is CASSLEGAGANVLTF.

This clonotype came up a few times. The rearrangement uses TRBV7-2 and TRBJ1-1; D possibly corresponds to TRBD1 (5 bases). The CDR3 runs to 16 residues. Trimming left V 4 bases short and J 4 bases short, with 19 bases between. Germline V gene lookup returns CDR1 SGHTA and CDR2 FQGNSA. The CDR3 here is CASSSEGSGGGTEAFF. In nucleotides, the CDR3 is TGTGCCAGCAGCTCAGAGGGGTCGGGTGGGGGCACTGAAGCTTTCTTT.

The chain carries TRBV11-3 and TRBJ2-1; D might be TRBD1 (6 bases). Germline CDR1 and CDR2: SGHNT and YENEEA. With 4 bases removed from V and 3 bases from J, the gap between germline ends came to 16 bases. This CDR3 is built from 16 residues. Here the CDR3 DNA reads TGTGCCAGCAGCTCGGCCTGGGACAATCGCTACAATGAGCAGTTCTTC. It encodes CASSSAWDNRYNEQFF.

The rearrangement uses TRBV7-2 and TRBJ2-1; no clear D gene. The V end lost 1 base, the J end lost 9 bases, and 10 bases lay between the germline ends. Germline CDR1 and CDR2: SGHTA and FQGNSA. The CDR3 covers 13 residues. The CDR3 sequence is CASSLDSGVEQFF. In DNA, the CDR3 is TGTGCCAGCAGCTTAGATAGTGGGGTTGAGCAGTTCTTC.

The genes are TRBV6-5 and TRBJ2-1, with TRBD2 identical over 12 bases. The ends lost 4 bases at V and 6 bases at J; junction bases unmatched: 4. CDR3 length equals 15 residues. Looked up from germline, CDR1 is MNHEY and CDR2 is SVGAGI. CDR3 sequence reads: CASSWTSGMINEQFF. In DNA form, the CDR3 reads TGTGCCAGCAGTTGGACTAGCGGGATGATCAATGAGCAGTTCTTC.

This sequence joins TRBV7-2 and TRBJ2-5; TRBD2 matches 8 bases. The germline gives CDR1 SGHTA, CDR2 FQGNSA. The V segment lost 1 base and the J segment 5 bases; nucleotides outside the gene matches: 9. The CDR3 totals 16 residues. CDR3 protein: CASSLVVGRARETQYF. CDR3 coding DNA: TGTGCCAGCAGCTTAGTAGTCGGGAGGGCCCGGGAGACCCAGTACTTC.

This sequence joins TRBV2 and TRBJ2-1, with D unclear. Germline V lookup: CDR1 SNHLY, CDR2 FYNNEI. Trimming took off 2 bases at V and 7 bases at J, with 6 bases between the two ends. The CDR3 covers 12 residues. CDR3: CASSEQKNEQFF. The CDR3 DNA reads TGTGCCAGCAGTGAACAGAAGAATGAGCAGTTCTTC.

The V and J genes are TRBV7-9 and TRBJ2-7; TRBD2 agrees at 8 bases. CDR3 length equals 14 residues. Trimming removed 5 bases from V and 0 bases from J; junction bases left unmatched: 3. Looked up from germline, CDR1 is SEHNR and CDR2 is FQNEAQ (reference sequence). CDR3 amino acids: CASSVSGSSYEQYF. The CDR3, as DNA: TGTGCCAGCAGCGTGAGCGGGAGCTCCTACGAGCAGTACTTC. Filled out from reference TRBV7-9 and TRBJ2-7, the complete variable domain reads DTGVSQNPRHKITKRGQNVTFRCDPISEHNRLYWYRQTLGQGPEFLTYFQNEAQLEKSRLLSDRFSAERPKGSFSTLEIQRTEQGDSAMYLCASSVSGSSYEQYFGPGTRLTVT.

This chain connects TRBV19 to TRBJ2-2; 11 bases match TRBD2. The V segment lost 7 bases and the J segment 5 bases; nucleotides outside the gene matches: 6. This CDR3 region has 15 residues. The germline V gene has CDR1 LNHDA and CDR2 SQIVND (reference sequence). In DNA, the CDR3 is TGTGCCAGTACTCGGGCTAGCGGGAGGACCGGGGAGCTGTTTTTT. Translating it yields CASTRASGRTGELFF.

The chain joins TRBV4-3 to TRBJ2-3, with 12 bases identical to TRBD2. There are 18 residues in the CDR3. Per germline, CDR1 LGHNA and CDR2 YSLEER. Unmatched junction bases numbered 9, after V lost 0 bases and J lost 5 bases. The chain's CDR3 is CASSQDTRLAGGLDTQYF. CDR3 bases: TGCGCCAGCAGCCAAGATACGAGGCTAGCGGGAGGGCTAGATACGCAGTATTTT.

The gene calls are TRBV7-9 and TRBJ2-7, with 10 bases identical to TRBD2. V shed 5 bases and J 2 bases; nucleotides not matched to a gene: 12. The CDR3 loop spans 17 amino acids. The germline gives CDR1 SEHNR, CDR2 FQNEAQ (reference sequence). The CDR3 sequence is CASSPPSPGLATYEQYV. DNA for the CDR3: TGTGCCAGCAGCCCGCCCTCGCCGGGACTAGCGACCTACGAGCAGTACGTC.

In its sample, this clonotype was seen a few times. The V gene is TRBV11-2, the J gene TRBJ1-2; D possibly corresponds to TRBD1 (5 bases). CDR3 length equals 15 residues. Between the trimmed V and J ends, which lost 5 bases and 8 bases, there was a span of 21 bases. CDR1 and CDR2 from the germline V gene are SGHAT and FQNNGV. CDR3 nucleotides: TGTGCCAGCAGCCAGGATAAACCCGGGACCGGGGGCTACACCTTC. It specifies CASSQDKPGTGGYTF.

The chain has TRBV6-5 and TRBJ2-3, with D perhaps matching TRBD2 (6 bases). V was trimmed by 7 bases and J by 1 base, leaving 12 bases between them. The CDR3 spans 14 residues. Germline V CDR1 and CDR2: MNHEY, SVGAGI. This CDR3 is CASTQGGGTDTQYF. CDR3 coding DNA: TGTGCCAGCACCCAGGGAGGAGGCACAGATACGCAGTATTTT.

This clonotype was seen only once. The genes are TRBV3-1 and TRBJ2-1; no reliable D call. Germline V gene lookup returns CDR1 LGHDT and CDR2 YNNKEL (reference sequence). Trimming stripped 5 bases from V and 8 bases from J, with 13 bases between. The CDR3 spans 13 residues. In nucleotides, the CDR3 is TGTGCCAGCAGCAGAGACCATTTCGATGAGCAGTTCTTC. It encodes CASSRDHFDEQFF.

In nucleotides, the CDR3 is TGTGCCAGCCTTCCTCGCGGGGGTTCCTACGAGCAGTACTTC. This translates into CASLPRGGSYEQYF. The V call is TRBV7-8, the J call TRBJ2-7, with 7 positions matching TRBD2. J gave up 1 base and V 8 bases, and 8 bases lay outside the gene matches. The germline gives CDR1 SGHVS, CDR2 FQNEAQ. The CDR3 length is 14 residues. The entire variable domain, with the rest obtained from reference TRBV7-8 and TRBJ2-7, is as follows: GAGVSQSPRYKVAKRGQDVALRCDPISGHVSLFWYQQALGQGPEFLTYFQNEAQLDKSGLPSDRFFAERPEGSVSTLKIQRTQQEDSAVYLCASLPRGGSYEQYFGPGTRLTVT.

The table lists this clonotype with a few counts. V is TRBV7-2 and J is TRBJ2-7; D not certain. The germline CDR1 and CDR2 sequences are SGHTA and FQGNSA. The CDR3 has 14 residues. The germline V and J ends were trimmed by 1 base and 3 bases, with 10 bases remaining between them. CDR3 amino acids: CASSLGPLGYEQYV. CDR3 nucleotides: TGTGCCAGCAGCTTAGGACCCCTGGGCTACGAGCAGTACGTC.

The genes are TRBV6-1 and TRBJ2-7; D is possibly TRBD2 (6 bases). With 5 bases removed from V and 2 bases from J, the gap between germline ends came to 13 bases. Germline CDR1 is MNHNS and CDR2 is SASEGT. The CDR3 is made up of 14 amino acids. The CDR3 region is CASSSLAPTYEQYF. DNA of the CDR3: TGTGCCAGCAGTTCCCTAGCGCCCACCTACGAGCAGTACTTC.